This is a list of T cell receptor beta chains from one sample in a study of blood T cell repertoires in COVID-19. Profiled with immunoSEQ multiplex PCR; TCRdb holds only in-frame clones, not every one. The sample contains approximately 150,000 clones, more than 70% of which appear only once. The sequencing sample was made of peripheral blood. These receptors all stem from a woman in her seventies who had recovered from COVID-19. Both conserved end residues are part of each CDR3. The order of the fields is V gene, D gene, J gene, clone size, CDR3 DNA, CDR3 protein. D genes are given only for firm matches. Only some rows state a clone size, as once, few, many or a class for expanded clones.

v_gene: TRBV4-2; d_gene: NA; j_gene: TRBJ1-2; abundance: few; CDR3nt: TGTGCCAGCAGCCAAGCCCCCGGGGGGTCGGGCTATGGCTACACCTTC; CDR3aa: CASSQAPGGSGYGYTF
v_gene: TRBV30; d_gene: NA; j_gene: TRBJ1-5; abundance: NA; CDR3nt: TGTGCCTGGAGCCGCGGGCCGGGGCAGCCCCAGCATTTT; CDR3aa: CAWSRGPGQPQHF
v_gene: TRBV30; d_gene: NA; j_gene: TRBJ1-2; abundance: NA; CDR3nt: TGTGCCTGGAGTAGGGAGGCTGAGGGCTACACCTTC; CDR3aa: CAWSREAEGYTF
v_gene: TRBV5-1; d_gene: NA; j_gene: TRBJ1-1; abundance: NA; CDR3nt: TGCGCCAGCAGCTTGGTCTCTTCGGGCGGGGGCACTGAAGCTTTCTTT; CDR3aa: CASSLVSSGGGTEAFF
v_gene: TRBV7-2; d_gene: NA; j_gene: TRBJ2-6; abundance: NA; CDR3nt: TGTGCCAGCAGCTCAAGGACAGAGACCTCTGGGGCCAACGTCCTGACTTTC; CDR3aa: CASSSRTETSGANVLTF
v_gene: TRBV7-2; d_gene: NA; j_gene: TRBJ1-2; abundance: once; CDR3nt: TGTGCCAGCAGCTCCAGGTCGAGGCGGGACTATGGCTACACCTTC; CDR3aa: CASSSRSRRDYGYTF
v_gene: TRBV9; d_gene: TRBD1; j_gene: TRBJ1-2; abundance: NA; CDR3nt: TGTGCCAGCAGCGCCCGGACAGGGGATGGCTACACCTTC; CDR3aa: CASSARTGDGYTF
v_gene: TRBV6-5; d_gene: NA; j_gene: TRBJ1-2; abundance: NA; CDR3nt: TGTGCCAGCATTGGAGGGCCGGGAGGCTACACCTTC; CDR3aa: CASIGGPGGYTF
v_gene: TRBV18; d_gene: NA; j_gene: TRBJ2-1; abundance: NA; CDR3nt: TGTGCCAGCTCACCTGGGGCCCAGGCCCTTGGTGAGCAGTTCTTC; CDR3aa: CASSPGAQALGEQFF
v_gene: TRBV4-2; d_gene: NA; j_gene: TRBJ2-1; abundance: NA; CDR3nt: TGTGCCAGCAGCCGGGGGGAGACCAACATAATACAAGGTGAGCAGTTCTTC; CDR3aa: CASSRGETNIIQGEQFF
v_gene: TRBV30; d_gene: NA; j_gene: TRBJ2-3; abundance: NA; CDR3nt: TGTGCCTGGAGTGTGGGGGCCTCCTTAAGCACAGATACGCAGTATTTT; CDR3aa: CAWSVGASLSTDTQYF
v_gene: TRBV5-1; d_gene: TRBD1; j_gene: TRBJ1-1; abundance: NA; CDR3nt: TGCGCCAGCAGCCCCCGACAGGGGTGGACTGAAGCTTTCTTT; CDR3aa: CASSPRQGWTEAFF
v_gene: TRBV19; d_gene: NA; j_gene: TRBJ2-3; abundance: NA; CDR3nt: TGTGCCAGTACCCCTTCGGGGGAGGATACGCAGTATTTT; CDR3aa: CASTPSGEDTQYF
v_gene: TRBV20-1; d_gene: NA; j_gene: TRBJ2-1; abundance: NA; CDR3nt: TGCAGTGCACAAAACAATGAGCAGTTCTTC; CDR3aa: CSAQNNEQFF
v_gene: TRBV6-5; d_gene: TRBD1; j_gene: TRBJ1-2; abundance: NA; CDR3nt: TGTGCCAGCAGTTACGACAGGGCTGGTGGCTACACCTTC; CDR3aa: CASSYDRAGGYTF
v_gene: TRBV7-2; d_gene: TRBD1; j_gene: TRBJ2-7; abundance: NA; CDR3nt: TGTGCCAGCAGCGCAAACCCGGGACAGGGCCTCGAGCAGTACTTC; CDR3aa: CASSANPGQGLEQYF
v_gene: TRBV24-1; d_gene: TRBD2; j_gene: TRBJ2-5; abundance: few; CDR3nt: TGTGCCACCAGTGATGGGGGTAGCGGGGGGCCTCAAGAGACCCAGTACTTC; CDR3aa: CATSDGGSGGPQETQYF
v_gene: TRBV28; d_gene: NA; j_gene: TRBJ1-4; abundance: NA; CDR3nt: TGTGCCAGCAGTCCCCCGCGGGTTCGTGATGAAAAACTGTTTTTT; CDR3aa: CASSPPRVRDEKLFF
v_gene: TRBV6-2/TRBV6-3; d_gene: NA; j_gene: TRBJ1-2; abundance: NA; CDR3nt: TGTGCCAGCAGTTACTCGATGGCCAAACGGGGTGGCTACACCTTC; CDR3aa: CASSYSMAKRGGYTF
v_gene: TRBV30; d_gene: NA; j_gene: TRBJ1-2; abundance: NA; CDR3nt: TGTGCCTGGACCCTCGGCCCGGGGGGCTACACCTTC; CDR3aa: CAWTLGPGGYTF
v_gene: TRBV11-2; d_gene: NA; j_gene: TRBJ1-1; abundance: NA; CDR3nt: TGTGCCAGCAGCTTAGTCTACAGCCCGAACACTGAAGCTTTCTTT; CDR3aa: CASSLVYSPNTEAFF
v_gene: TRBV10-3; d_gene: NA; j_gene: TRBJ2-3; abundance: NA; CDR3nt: TGTGCCATCAGTGAGGGTGACTCCTATACGCAGTATTTT; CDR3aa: CAISEGDSYTQYF
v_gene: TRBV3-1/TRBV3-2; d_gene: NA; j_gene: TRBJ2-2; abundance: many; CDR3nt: TGTGCCAGCAGCCAGCAGGGATCCGGGGAGCTGTTTTTT; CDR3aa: CASSQQGSGELFF
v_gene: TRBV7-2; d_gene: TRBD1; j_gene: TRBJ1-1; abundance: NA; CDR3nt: TGTGCCAGCAGCCCCCAACAGGGGGCGGGTACTGAAGCTTTCTTT; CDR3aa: CASSPQQGAGTEAFF
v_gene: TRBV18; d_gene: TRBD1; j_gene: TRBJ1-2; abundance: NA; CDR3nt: TGTGCCAGCTCGACGAGGGGAGGACAGGGCTATGGCTACACCTTC; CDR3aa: CASSTRGGQGYGYTF
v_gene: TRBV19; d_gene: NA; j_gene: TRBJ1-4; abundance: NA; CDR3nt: TGTGCCAGTAGCCCGTCAATGGGGGGAAAACTGTTTTTT; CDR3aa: CASSPSMGGKLFF